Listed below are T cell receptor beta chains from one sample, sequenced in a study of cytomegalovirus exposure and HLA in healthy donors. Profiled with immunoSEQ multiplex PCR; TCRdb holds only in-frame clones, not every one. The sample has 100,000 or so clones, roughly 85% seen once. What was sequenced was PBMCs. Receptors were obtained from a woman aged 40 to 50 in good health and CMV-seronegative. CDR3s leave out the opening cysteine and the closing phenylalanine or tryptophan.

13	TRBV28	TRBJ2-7	ASSSPGQRRDEQY
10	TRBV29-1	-	SVVQGGHEQY
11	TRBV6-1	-	ACSDVRGSEQY
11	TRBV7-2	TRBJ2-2	ASSFQGGGELF
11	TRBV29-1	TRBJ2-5	SAGETGGETQY
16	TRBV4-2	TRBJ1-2	ASSQDRSRGNLNYGYT
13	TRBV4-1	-	ASSTRQGPPYEQY
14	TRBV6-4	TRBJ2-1	ASSDEGTETYNEQF
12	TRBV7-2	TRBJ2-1	ASSFQALGDEQF
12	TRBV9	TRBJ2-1	ASSISGGYNEQF
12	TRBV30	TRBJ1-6	AWSGGLENSPLH
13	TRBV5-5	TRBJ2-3	ASSPTSGITDTQY
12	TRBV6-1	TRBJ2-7	ASRHGTGEGEQY
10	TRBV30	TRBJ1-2	AWKEGSHGYT
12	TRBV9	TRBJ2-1	ASQTSGSFGEQF
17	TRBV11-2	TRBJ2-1	ASSGTLAPSGRVRNEQF
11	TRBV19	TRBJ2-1	ASSLRGLDEQF
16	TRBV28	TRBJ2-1	ASSSVRRQGGIEDEQF
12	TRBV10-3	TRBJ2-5	AISVAGPQETQY
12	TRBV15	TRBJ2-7	ATSSGVGNYEQY
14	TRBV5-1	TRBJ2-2	ASSLDGGAHTGELF
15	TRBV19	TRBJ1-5	ASRSGTGEWENQPQH
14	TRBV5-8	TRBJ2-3	ASSPSRTASTDTQY
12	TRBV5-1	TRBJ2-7	ASSTTSGPYEQY
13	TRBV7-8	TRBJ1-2	ASSLAGAVNYGYT
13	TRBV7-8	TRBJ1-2	ASSVQGLGTYGYT
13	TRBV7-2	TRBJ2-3	TSSGQGMGADTQY
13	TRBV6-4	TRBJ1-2	ASSDSAGVRGGYT
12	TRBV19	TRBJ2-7	ASSTLGQVYEQY
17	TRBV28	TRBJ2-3	ASSSRQPRGRGGPDTQY
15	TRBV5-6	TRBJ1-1	ASSSPFRRDMNTEAF
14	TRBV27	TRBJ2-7	ASSLGRGSGNYEQY
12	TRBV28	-	ASRLSGGAYEQY
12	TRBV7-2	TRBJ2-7	ASSSYDSPGLEY
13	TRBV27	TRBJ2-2	ASSPSRGGLGELF
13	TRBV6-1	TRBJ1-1	ASSGRDTTAREAF
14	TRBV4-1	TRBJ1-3	ASSQEAGGSGNTIY
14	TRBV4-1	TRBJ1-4	ASSQPTGGTNEKLF
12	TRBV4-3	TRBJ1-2	ASSPPGQADGYT
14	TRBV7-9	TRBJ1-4	ASSPSRTGETVTLF
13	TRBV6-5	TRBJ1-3	ASSYGGPSGNTIY
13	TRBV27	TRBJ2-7	ASSLYWGNTYEQY
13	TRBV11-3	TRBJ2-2	ASSSPGGLTGELF
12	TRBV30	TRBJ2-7	AWSPDRSSYEQY
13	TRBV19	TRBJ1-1	ASSETGGSVLEAF
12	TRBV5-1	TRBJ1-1	ASSFGKPNTEAF
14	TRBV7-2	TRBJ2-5	ASSFGLAGGRETQY
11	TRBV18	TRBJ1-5	ASSPHSNQPQH